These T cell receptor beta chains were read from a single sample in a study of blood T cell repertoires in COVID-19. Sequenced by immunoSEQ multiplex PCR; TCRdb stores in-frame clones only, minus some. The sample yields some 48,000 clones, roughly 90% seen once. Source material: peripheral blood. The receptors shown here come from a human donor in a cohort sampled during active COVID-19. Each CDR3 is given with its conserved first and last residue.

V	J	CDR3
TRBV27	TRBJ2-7	CASSPGQGVYEQYF
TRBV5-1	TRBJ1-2	CASSLEGTAYGYTF
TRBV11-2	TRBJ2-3	CASSSTSGLSTDTQYF
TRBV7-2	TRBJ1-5	CASSSAPGTDSNQPQHF
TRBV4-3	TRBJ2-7	CASSRQPGQAYEQYF
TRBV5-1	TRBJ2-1	CASSSGTGVYNEQFF
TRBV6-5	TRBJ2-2	CASSSPAGTGELFF
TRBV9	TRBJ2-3	CASSELAGNTDTQYF
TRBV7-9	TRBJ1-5	CASSTDRYNQPQHF
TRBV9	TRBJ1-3	CASSVRGENTIYF
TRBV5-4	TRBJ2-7	CASSLPSGGYQKYEQYF
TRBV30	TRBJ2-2	CAWSVQSLGELFF
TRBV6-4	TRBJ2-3	CASSQRLAGGPDTQYF
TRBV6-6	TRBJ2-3	CASSRQGQDTQYF
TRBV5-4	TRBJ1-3	CASSGTGGASGNTIYF